This T cell receptor beta chain was identified in a study of T cells in Graves' hyperthyroidism and ophthalmopathy. Trimming took 0 bases from V and 8 from J, leaving 11 bases between them. Germline V gene sequence: CDR1 LGHDT, CDR2 YNNKEL (reference sequence). This CDR3 spans 14 amino acids. The source material, RNA transcripts, was used to amplify TCR beta CDR3 regions. With the HTBI primer set, the TCR CDR3 went through a first round of RT-PCR. TCRdb re-called the multiplex PCR reads through MiXCR, storing one row per CDR3 protein. The sample records under 550,000 distinct CDR3 sequences, around 13% being singletons. Many counts were recorded for this clonotype.

This chain joins TRBV3-1 and TRBJ1-3, with no clear D. Sequenced material: blood. The source of this sequence is a woman aged 18-35 years with Graves' hyperthyroidism. CDR3 loop: CASSQEGWTDTIYF. The CDR3 nucleotides are TGTGCCAGCAGCCAAGAAGGTTGGACGGACACCATATATTTT.